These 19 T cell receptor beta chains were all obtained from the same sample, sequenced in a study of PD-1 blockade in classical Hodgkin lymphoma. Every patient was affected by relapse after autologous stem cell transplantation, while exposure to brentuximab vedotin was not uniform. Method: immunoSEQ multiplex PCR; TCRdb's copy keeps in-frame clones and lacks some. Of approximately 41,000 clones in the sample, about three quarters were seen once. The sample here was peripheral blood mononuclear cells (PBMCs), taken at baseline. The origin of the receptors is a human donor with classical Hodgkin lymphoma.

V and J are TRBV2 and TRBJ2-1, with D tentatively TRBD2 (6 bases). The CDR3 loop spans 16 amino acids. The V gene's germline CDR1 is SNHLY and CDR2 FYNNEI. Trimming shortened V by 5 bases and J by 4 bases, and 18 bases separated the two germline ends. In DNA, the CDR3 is TGTGCCAGCAGTTACGGGACTCGGGGTATGTACAATGAGCAGTTCTTC. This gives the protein CASSYGTRGMYNEQFF.

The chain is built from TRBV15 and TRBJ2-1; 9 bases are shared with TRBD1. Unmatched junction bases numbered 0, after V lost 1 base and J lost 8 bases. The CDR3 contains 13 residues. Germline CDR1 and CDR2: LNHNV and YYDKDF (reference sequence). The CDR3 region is CATSRGTGDEQFF. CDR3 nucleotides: TGTGCCACCAGCAGAGGGACAGGGGATGAGCAGTTCTTC.

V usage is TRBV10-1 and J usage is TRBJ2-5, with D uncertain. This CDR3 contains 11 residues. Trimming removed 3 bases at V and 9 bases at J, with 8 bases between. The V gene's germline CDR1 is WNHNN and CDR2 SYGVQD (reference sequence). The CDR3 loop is CASSESEPQYF. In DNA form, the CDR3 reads TGCGCCAGCAGTGAATCGGAACCCCAGTACTTC.

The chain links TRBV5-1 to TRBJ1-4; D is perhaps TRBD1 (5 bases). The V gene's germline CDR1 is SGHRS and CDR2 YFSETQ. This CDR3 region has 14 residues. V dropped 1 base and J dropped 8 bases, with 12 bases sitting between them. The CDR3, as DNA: TGCGCCAGCAGCTTGAAGGGGCTGGGCGAAAAACTGTTTTTT. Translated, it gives CASSLKGLGEKLFF.

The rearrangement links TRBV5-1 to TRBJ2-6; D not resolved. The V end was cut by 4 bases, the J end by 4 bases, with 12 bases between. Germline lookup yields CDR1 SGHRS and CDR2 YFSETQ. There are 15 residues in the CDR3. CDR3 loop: CASSPHFSGANVLTF. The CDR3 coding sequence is TGCGCCAGCAGCCCACACTTCAGCGGGGCCAACGTCCTGACTTTC. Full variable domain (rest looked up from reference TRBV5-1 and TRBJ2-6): KAGVTQTPRYLIKTRGQQVTLSCSPISGHRSVSWYQQTPGQGLQFLFEYFSETQRNKGNFPGRFSGRQFSNSRSEMNVSTLELGDSALYLCASSPHFSGANVLTFGAGSRLTVL.

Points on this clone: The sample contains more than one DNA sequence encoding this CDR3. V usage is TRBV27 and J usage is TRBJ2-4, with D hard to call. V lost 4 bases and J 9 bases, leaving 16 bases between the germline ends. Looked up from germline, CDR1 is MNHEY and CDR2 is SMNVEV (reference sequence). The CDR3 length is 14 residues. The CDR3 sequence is CASSSRNRAPIQYF. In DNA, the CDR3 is TGTGCCAGCAGTTCCCGAAACCGGGCCCCCATTCAGTACTTC.

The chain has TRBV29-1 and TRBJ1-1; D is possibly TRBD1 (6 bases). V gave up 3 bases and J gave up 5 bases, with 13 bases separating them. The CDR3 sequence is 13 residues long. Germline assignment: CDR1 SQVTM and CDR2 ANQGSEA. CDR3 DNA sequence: TGCAGCGTTGAGGTGGGGGGCCGGACTGAAGCTTTCTTT. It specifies CSVEVGGRTEAFF.

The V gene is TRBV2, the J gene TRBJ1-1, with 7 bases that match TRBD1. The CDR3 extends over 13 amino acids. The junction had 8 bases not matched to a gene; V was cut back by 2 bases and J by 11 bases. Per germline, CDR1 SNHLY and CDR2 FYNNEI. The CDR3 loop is CASSENPDRAAFF. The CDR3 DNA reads TGTGCCAGCAGTGAAAACCCTGACAGGGCCGCTTTCTTT.

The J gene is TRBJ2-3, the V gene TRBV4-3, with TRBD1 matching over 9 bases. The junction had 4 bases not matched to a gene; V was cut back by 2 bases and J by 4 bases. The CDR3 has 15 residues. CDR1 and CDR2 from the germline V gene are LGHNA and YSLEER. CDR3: CASSQQRTGADTQYF. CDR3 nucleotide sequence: TGCGCCAGCAGCCAACAACGGACAGGGGCAGATACGCAGTATTTT.

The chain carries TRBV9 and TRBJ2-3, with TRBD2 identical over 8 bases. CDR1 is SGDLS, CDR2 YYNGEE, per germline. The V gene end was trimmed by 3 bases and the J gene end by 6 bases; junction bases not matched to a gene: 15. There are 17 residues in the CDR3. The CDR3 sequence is CASSGTGTRRGADTQYF. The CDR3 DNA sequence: TGTGCCAGCAGCGGTACCGGGACTAGGCGTGGGGCCGATACGCAGTATTTT.

CDR3 loop: CASSQGITGDGYTF. Here the CDR3 DNA reads TGCGCCAGCAGCCAAGGAATAACAGGGGATGGCTACACCTTC. The chain couples TRBV4-3 to TRBJ1-2, with TRBD1 identical over 7 bases. Germline CDR1 is LGHNA and CDR2 is YSLEER. Unmatched junction bases numbered 5, after V lost 1 base and J lost 6 bases. The CDR3 totals 14 residues.

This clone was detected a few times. The CDR3 is CASSRGTGEGYEQYF. In DNA form, the CDR3 reads TGTGCCAGCAGCCGGGGGACGGGCGAGGGTTACGAGCAGTACTTC. V usage is TRBV5-8 and J usage is TRBJ2-7; tentative D call: TRBD2 (6 bases). This CDR3 has 15 residues. V gave up 4 bases and J gave up 4 bases, with 18 bases separating them. Germline V gives CDR1 SGHTS, CDR2 YDEGEE.

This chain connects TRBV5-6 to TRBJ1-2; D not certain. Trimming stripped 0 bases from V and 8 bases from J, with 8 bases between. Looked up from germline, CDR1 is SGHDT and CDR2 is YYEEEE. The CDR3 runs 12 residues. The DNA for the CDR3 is TGTGCCAGCAGCTTGGAGCCGGGGGGCTACACCTTC. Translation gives CASSLEPGGYTF.

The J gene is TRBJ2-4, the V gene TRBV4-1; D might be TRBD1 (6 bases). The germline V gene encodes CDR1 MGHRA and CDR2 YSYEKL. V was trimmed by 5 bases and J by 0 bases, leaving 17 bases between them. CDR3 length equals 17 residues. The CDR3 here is CASSSPTGILAKNIQYF. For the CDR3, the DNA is TGCGCCAGCAGCTCACCTACAGGGATCCTAGCCAAAAACATTCAGTACTTC.

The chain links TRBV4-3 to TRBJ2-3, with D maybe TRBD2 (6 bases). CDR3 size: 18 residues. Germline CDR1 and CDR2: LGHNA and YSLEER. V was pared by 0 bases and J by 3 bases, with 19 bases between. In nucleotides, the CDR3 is TGCGCCAGCAGCCAAGAGGGTGAAAGGGAGGAACTTACAGATACGCAGTATTTT. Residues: CASSQEGEREELTDTQYF.

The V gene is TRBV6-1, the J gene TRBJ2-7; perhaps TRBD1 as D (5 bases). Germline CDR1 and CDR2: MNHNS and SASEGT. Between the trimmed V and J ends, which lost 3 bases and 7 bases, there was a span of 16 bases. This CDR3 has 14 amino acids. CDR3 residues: CASSELIGAGEQYF. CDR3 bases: TGTGCCAGCAGTGAGTTGATAGGGGCCGGAGAGCAGTACTTC.

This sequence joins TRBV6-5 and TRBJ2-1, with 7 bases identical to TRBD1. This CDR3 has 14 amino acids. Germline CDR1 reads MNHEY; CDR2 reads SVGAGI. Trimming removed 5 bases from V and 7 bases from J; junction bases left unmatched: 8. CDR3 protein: CASSQVTGNNEQFF. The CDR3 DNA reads TGTGCCAGCAGTCAAGTGACAGGGAATAATGAGCAGTTCTTC.

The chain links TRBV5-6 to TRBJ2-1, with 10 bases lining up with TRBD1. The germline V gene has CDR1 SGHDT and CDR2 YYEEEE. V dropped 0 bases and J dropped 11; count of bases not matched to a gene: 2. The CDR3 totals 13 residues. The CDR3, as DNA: TGTGCCAGCAGCTTGGGACAGGGGGCGAAGCAGTTCTTC. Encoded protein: CASSLGQGAKQFF. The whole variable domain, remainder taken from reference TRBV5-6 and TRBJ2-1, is DAGVTQSPTHLIKTRGQQVTLRCSPKSGHDTVSWYQQALGQGPQFIFQYYEEEERQRGNFPDRFSGHQFPNYSSELNVNALLLGDSALYLCASSLGQGAKQFFGPGTRLTVL.

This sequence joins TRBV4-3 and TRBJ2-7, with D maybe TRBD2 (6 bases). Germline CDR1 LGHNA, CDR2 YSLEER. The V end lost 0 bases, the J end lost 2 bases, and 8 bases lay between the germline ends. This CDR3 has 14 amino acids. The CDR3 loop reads CASSQDWGAYEQYF. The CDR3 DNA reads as TGCGCCAGCAGCCAAGATTGGGGGGCCTACGAGCAGTACTTC.